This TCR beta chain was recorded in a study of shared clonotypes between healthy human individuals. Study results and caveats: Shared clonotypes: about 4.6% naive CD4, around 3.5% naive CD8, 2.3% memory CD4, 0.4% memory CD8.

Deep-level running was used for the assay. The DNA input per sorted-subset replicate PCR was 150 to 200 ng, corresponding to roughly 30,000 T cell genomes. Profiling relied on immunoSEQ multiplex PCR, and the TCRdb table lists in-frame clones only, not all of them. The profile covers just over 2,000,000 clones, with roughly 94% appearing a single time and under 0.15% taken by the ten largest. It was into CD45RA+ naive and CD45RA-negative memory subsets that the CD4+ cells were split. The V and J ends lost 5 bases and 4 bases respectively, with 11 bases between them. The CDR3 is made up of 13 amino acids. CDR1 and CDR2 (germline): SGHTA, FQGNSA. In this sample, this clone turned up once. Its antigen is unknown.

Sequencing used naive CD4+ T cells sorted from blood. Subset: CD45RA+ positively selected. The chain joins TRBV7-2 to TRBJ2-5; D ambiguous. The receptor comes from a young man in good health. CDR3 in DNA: TGTGCCAGCAGCCCATGGGTCGGAGAGACCCAGTACTTC. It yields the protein CASSPWVGETQYF.